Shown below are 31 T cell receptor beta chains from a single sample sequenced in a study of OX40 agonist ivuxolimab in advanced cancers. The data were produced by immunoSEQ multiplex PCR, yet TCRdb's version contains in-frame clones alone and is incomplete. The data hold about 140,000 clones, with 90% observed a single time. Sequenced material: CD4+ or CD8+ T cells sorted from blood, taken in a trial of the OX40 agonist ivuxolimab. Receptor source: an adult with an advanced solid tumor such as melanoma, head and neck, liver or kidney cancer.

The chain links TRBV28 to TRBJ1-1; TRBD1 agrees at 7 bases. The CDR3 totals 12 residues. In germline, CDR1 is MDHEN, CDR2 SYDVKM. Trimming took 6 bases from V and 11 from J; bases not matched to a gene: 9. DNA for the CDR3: TGTGCCAGCAGCACAGACAGGGAGGAGGCTTTCTTT. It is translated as CASSTDREEAFF.

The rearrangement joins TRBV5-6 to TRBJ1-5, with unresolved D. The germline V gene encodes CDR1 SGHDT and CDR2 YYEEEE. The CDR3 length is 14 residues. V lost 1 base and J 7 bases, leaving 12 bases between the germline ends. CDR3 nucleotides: TGTGCCAGCAGCTTGTACCAACAAGGGCAGCCCCAGCATTTT. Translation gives CASSLYQQGQPQHF.

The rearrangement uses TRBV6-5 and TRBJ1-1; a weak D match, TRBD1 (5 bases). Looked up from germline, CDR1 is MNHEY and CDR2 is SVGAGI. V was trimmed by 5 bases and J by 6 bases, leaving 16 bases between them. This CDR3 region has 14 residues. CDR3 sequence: CASSRLWGVPEAFF. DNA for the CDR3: TGTGCCAGCAGTCGGTTGTGGGGGGTGCCTGAAGCTTTCTTT.

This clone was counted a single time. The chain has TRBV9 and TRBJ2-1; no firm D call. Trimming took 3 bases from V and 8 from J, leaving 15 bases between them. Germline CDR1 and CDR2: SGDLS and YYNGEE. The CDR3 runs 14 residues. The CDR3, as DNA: TGTGCCAGCAGCGCCGCCGGGTCTTCCCATGAGCAGTTCTTC. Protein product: CASSAAGSSHEQFF.

Here the CDR3 DNA reads TGTGCCAGCAGCGTAGCTGCGGGCGCGAACACCGGGGAGCTGTTTTTT. Protein: CASSVAAGANTGELFF. This sequence joins TRBV9 and TRBJ2-2; D is possibly TRBD2 (5 bases). From germline, CDR1 is SGDLS and CDR2 YYNGEE. This CDR3 is built from 16 residues. V lost 0 bases to trimming and J lost 0 bases, with 9 bases between them.

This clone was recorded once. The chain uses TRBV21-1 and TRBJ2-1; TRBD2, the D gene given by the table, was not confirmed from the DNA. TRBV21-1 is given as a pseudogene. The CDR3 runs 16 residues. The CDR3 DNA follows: TGTGCCAGCAGCACCCACTTGACTAGCGGGATTGATGAGCAGTTCTTC. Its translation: CASSTHLTSGIDEQFF.

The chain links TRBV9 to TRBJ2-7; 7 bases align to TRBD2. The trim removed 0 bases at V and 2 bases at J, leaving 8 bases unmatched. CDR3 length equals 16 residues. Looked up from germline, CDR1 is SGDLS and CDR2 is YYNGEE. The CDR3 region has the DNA TGTGCCAGCAGCGTAGCTACGGGCGGGGGAACCTACGAGCAGTACTTC. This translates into CASSVATGGGTYEQYF.

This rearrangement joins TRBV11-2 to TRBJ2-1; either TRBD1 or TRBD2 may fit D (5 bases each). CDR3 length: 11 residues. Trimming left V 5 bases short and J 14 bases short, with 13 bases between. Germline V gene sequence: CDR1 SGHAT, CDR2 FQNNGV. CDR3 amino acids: CASSGTPREFF. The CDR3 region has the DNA TGTGCCAGCAGCGGGACCCCCCGAGAGTTCTTC. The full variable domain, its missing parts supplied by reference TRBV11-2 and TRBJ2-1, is EAGVAQSPRYKIIEKRQSVAFWCNPISGHATLYWYQQILGQGPKLLIQFQNNGVVDDSQLPKDRFSAERLKGVDSTLKIQPAKLEDSAVYLCASSGTPREFFGPGTRLTVL.

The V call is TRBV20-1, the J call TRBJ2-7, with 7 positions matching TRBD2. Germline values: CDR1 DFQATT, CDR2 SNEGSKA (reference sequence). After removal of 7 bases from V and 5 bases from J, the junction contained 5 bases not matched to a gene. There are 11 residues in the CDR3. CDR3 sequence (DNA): TGCAGTGTGACTAGCTTCCACGAGCAGTACTTC. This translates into CSVTSFHEQYF.

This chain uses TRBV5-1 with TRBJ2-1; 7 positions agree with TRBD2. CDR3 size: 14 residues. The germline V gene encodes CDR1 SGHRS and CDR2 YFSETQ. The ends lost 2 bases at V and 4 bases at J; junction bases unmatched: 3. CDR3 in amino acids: CASSLASGYNEQFF. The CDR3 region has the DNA TGCGCCAGCAGCTTAGCTAGCGGTTACAATGAGCAGTTCTTC.

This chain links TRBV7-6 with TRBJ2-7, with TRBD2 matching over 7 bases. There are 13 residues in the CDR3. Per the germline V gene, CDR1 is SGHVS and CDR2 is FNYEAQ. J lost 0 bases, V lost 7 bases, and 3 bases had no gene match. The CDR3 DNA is TGTGCCAGCACTAGCGGCAGCTCCTACGAGCAGTACTTC. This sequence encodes CASTSGSSYEQYF.

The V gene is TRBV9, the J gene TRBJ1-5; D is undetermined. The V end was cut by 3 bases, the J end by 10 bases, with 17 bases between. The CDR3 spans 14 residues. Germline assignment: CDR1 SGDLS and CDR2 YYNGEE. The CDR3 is CASSGDPQVSPQHF. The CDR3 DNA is TGTGCCAGCAGCGGGGATCCCCAGGTCAGCCCCCAGCATTTT.

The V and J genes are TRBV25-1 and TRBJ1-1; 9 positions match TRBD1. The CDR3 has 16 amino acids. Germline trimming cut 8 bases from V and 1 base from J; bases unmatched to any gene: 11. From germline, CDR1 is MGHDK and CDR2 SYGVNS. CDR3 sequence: CASQALQGQGNTEAFF. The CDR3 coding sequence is TGTGCCAGCCAGGCCCTTCAGGGACAGGGGAACACTGAAGCTTTCTTT.

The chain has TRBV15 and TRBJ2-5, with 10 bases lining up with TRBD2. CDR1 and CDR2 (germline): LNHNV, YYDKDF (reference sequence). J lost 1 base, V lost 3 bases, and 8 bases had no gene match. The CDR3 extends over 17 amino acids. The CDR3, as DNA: TGTGCCACCAGCAGGGGGGGGACTAGCGTATCCCAAGAGACCCAGTACTTC. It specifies CATSRGGTSVSQETQYF.

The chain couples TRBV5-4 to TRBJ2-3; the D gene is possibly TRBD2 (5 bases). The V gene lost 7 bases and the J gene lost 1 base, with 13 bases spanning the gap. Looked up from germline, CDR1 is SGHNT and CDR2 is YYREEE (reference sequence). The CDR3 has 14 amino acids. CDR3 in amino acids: CASSGWSRTDTQYF. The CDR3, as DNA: TGTGCCAGCTCGGGATGGTCTCGCACAGATACGCAGTATTTT.

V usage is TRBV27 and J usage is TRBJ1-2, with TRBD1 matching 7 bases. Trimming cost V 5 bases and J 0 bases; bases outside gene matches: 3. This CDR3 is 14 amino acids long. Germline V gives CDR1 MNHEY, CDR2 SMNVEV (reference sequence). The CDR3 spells CASSQGDANYGYTF. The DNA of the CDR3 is TGTGCCAGCAGTCAGGGGGATGCTAACTATGGCTACACCTTC.

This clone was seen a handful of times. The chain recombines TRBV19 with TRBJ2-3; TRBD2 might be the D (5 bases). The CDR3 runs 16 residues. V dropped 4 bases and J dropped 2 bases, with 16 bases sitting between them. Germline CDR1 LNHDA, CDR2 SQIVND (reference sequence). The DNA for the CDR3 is TGTGCCAGTAGTACGCTCTCTTCGGGGTTCACAGATACGCAGTATTTT. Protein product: CASSTLSSGFTDTQYF.

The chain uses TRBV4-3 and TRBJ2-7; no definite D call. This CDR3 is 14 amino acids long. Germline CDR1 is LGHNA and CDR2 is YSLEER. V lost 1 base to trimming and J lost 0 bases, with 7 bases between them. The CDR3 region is CASSQATGSYEQYF. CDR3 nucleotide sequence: TGCGCCAGCAGCCAAGCAACGGGCTCCTACGAGCAGTACTTC.

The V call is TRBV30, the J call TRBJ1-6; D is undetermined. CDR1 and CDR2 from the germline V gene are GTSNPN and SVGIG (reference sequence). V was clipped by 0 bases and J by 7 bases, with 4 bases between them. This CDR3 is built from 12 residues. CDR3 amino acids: CAWSVMNSPLHF. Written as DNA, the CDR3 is TGTGCCTGGAGTGTAATGAATTCACCCCTCCACTTT.

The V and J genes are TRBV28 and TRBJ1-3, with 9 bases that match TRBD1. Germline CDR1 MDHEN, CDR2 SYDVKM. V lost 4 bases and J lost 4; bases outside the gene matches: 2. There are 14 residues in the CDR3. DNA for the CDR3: TGTGCCAGCAGTTCACAGGGGGCGGGAAACACCATATATTTT. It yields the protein CASSSQGAGNTIYF.

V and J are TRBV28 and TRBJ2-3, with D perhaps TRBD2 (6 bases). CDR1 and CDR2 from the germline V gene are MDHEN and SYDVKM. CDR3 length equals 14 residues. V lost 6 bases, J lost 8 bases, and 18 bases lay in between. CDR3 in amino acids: CASSSGGSEVTQYF. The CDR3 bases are TGTGCCAGCAGCTCTGGGGGGAGTGAAGTTACGCAGTATTTT.

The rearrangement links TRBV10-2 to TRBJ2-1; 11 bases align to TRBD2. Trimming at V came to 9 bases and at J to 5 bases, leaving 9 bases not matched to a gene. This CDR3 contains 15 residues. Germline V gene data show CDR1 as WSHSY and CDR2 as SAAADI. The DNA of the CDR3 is TGCGCCAGTGCACTCGGACTAGCGGGCAACAATGAGCAGTTCTTC. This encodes CASALGLAGNNEQFF.

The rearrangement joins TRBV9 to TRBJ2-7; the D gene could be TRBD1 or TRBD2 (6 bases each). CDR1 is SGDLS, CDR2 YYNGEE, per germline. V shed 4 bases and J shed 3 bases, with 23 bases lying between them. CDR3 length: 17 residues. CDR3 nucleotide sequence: TGTGCCAGCAGCCCAAACAAGGGGGGTTTCCTAGACTACGAGCAGTACTTC. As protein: CASSPNKGGFLDYEQYF.

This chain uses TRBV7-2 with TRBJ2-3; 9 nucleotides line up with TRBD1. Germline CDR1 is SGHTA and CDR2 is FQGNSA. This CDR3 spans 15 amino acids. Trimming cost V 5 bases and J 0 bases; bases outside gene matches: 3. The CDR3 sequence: CASSPGTGSTDTQYF. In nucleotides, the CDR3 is TGTGCCAGCAGCCCCGGGACAGGGAGCACAGATACGCAGTATTTT.

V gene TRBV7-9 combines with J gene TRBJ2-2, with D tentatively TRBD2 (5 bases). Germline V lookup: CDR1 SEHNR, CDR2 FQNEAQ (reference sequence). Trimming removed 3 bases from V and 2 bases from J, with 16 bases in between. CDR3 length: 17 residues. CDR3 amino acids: CASSFALLSENTGELFF. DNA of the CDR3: TGTGCCAGCAGCTTCGCCCTACTTAGCGAAAACACCGGGGAGCTGTTTTTT.

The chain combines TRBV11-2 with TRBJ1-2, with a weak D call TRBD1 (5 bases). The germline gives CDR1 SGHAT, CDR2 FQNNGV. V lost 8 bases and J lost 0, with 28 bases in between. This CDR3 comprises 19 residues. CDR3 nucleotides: TGTGCCAGCCCAAATTCAACGATCCGGGGCCGTATTACTAACTATGGCTACACCTTC. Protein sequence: CASPNSTIRGRITNYGYTF.

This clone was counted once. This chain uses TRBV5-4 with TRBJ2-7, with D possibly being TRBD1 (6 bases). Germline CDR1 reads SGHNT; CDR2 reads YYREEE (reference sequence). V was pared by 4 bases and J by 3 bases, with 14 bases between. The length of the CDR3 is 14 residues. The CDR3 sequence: CASSPMTGDYEQYF. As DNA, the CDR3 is TGTGCCAGCAGCCCTATGACAGGAGACTACGAGCAGTACTTC.

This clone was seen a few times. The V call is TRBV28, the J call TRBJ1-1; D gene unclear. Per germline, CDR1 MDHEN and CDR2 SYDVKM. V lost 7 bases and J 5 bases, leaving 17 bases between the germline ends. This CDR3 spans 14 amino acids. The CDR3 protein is CASTFLSGRTEAFF. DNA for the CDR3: TGTGCCAGCACTTTCTTATCGGGGAGAACTGAAGCTTTCTTT.

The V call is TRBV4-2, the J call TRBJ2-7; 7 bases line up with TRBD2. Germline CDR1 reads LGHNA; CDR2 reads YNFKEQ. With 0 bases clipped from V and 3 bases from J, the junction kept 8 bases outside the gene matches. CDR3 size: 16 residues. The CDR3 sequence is CASSQEEQLAIYEQYF. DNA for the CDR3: TGTGCCAGCAGCCAAGAGGAACAACTAGCGATCTACGAGCAGTACTTC.

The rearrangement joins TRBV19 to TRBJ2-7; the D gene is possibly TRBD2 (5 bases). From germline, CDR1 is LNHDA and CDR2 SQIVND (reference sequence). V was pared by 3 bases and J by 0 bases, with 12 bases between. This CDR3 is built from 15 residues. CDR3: CASSIPSGSSYEQYF. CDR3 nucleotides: TGTGCCAGTAGTATCCCCAGCGGCAGCTCCTACGAGCAGTACTTC.

In DNA form, the CDR3 reads TGTGCCAGCAAATTTACCCTTAGCTCCTACGAGCAGTACTTC. Amino acid sequence: CASKFTLSSYEQYF. This chain joins TRBV2 and TRBJ2-7, with unresolved D. Germline values: CDR1 SNHLY, CDR2 FYNNEI. This CDR3 has 14 amino acids. V lost 7 bases to trimming and J lost 0 bases, with 13 bases between them.